Listed below are T cell receptor beta chains from one sample, sequenced in a study of blood T cell repertoires in COVID-19. Data came from immunoSEQ multiplex PCR; TCRdb stores just in-frame clones and leaves some out. Of about 360,000 clones listed, around 87% are singletons. Sequenced material: peripheral blood. Receptor source: a human donor in a cohort sampled during active COVID-19. Each CDR3 is given with its conserved first and last residue. Each record gives: V gene, D gene, clone size, J gene, CDR3 DNA, CDR3 protein. A D gene is named only where the DNA matches it firmly. The listing skips clone size in some rows; elsewhere it reads once, few, many or a size class.

V gene: TRBV15; D gene: TRBD1; clone size: -; J gene: TRBJ2-3; CDR3 DNA: TGTGCCACCAGCAGAGTGGCAGGGGGCGGGGAAGATACGCAGTATTTT; CDR3 protein: CATSRVAGGGEDTQYF
V gene: TRBV2; D gene: TRBD1; clone size: -; J gene: TRBJ1-3; CDR3 DNA: TGTGCCATCGGGACAGGGAACTCTGGAAACACCATATATTTT; CDR3 protein: CAIGTGNSGNTIYF
V gene: TRBV5-4; D gene: TRBD2; clone size: -; J gene: TRBJ2-5; CDR3 DNA: TGTGCCAGCAGCGGGCTTAGCGGGGGCGACGGGGTGGGCCAGTACTTC; CDR3 protein: CASSGLSGGDGVGQYF
V gene: TRBV27; D gene: -; clone size: once; J gene: TRBJ1-6; CDR3 DNA: TGTGCCAGCAGTTTGAGGGCCCAGGAGGCCCTCAATTCACCCCTCCACTTT; CDR3 protein: CASSLRAQEALNSPLHF
V gene: TRBV20-1; D gene: TRBD2; clone size: -; J gene: TRBJ2-7; CDR3 DNA: TGCAGTGCTAGTAAAGGTATGGGCGGGAGCTCCTACGAGCAGTACTTC; CDR3 protein: CSASKGMGGSSYEQYF
V gene: TRBV25-1; D gene: -; clone size: -; J gene: TRBJ2-7; CDR3 DNA: TGTGCCAGCAGTGATGTTAGAAGAGAGCAGTACTTC; CDR3 protein: CASSDVRREQYF
V gene: TRBV4-2; D gene: -; clone size: -; J gene: TRBJ1-2; CDR3 DNA: TGTGCCAGCAGCCCCGGTCTCGGGAACTATGGCTACACCTTC; CDR3 protein: CASSPGLGNYGYTF
V gene: TRBV5-4; D gene: -; clone size: -; J gene: TRBJ2-1; CDR3 DNA: TGTGCCAGCAGCTTACTAGAGAATGAGCAGTTCTTC; CDR3 protein: CASSLLENEQFF
V gene: TRBV9; D gene: TRBD2; clone size: -; J gene: TRBJ2-2; CDR3 DNA: TGTGCCAGCAGCGTAGGCAATAGCGGGAGGGCCTACACCGGGGAGCTGTTTTTT; CDR3 protein: CASSVGNSGRAYTGELFF
V gene: TRBV4-1; D gene: -; clone size: -; J gene: TRBJ1-4; CDR3 DNA: TGCGCCAGCAGCCAATTGCGTAGTGAAAAACTGTTTTTT; CDR3 protein: CASSQLRSEKLFF
V gene: TRBV7-8; D gene: -; clone size: -; J gene: TRBJ1-2; CDR3 DNA: TGTGCCAGCAGCTTGCTACAGGGTTATGGCTACACCTTC; CDR3 protein: CASSLLQGYGYTF
V gene: TRBV2; D gene: -; clone size: -; J gene: TRBJ1-6; CDR3 DNA: TGTGCCAGCAGTTACGACAGGAGGAATTCACCCCTCCACTTT; CDR3 protein: CASSYDRRNSPLHF
V gene: TRBV12-3/TRBV12-4; D gene: -; clone size: -; J gene: TRBJ1-1; CDR3 DNA: TGTGCCAGCACCCCCAGGCGGAACACTGAAGCTTTCTTT; CDR3 protein: CASTPRRNTEAFF
V gene: TRBV27; D gene: -; clone size: once; J gene: TRBJ2-3; CDR3 DNA: TGTGCCAGCATGCGGGGGCACACAGATACGCAGTATTTT; CDR3 protein: CASMRGHTDTQYF
V gene: TRBV19; D gene: -; clone size: once; J gene: TRBJ1-2; CDR3 DNA: TGTGCCAGTAGTCAGGGCTATGGCTACACCTTC; CDR3 protein: CASSQGYGYTF
V gene: TRBV5-1; D gene: -; clone size: -; J gene: TRBJ2-3; CDR3 DNA: TGCGCCAGCAGCTTGGAGGCGGGCCCTACAGATACGCAGTATTTT; CDR3 protein: CASSLEAGPTDTQYF
V gene: TRBV19; D gene: -; clone size: -; J gene: TRBJ1-1; CDR3 DNA: TGTGCCAGTAGTATCAGTGGGGCAGGGATCGCTGAAGCTTTCTTT; CDR3 protein: CASSISGAGIAEAFF
V gene: TRBV7-6; D gene: TRBD2; clone size: -; J gene: TRBJ2-1; CDR3 DNA: TGTGCCAGCAGCTTCCCCGGGACTAGGAGGCTCAATGAGCAGTTCTTC; CDR3 protein: CASSFPGTRRLNEQFF
V gene: TRBV19; D gene: -; clone size: -; J gene: TRBJ1-1; CDR3 DNA: TGTGCCAGTAGTACGTGGAGGGCTGAAGCTTTCTTT; CDR3 protein: CASSTWRAEAFF
V gene: TRBV3-1/TRBV3-2; D gene: -; clone size: once; J gene: TRBJ2-7; CDR3 DNA: TGTGCCAGCAGCCAAGAGGTGGACACGAGGAGATACGAGCAGTACTTC; CDR3 protein: CASSQEVDTRRYEQYF
V gene: TRBV30; D gene: -; clone size: -; J gene: TRBJ2-1; CDR3 DNA: TGTGCCTGGAGTGTACGGCGGGCCTACAATGAGCAGTTCTTC; CDR3 protein: CAWSVRRAYNEQFF
V gene: TRBV7-9; D gene: -; clone size: -; J gene: TRBJ1-1; CDR3 DNA: TGTGCCAGCAGCTCAGTTCCTCGGGGAGCCACTGAAGCTTTCTTT; CDR3 protein: CASSSVPRGATEAFF
V gene: TRBV7-2; D gene: TRBD2; clone size: few; J gene: TRBJ2-7; CDR3 DNA: TGTGCCAGCGGCACTAGCGGGGGCTTCTCCTACGAGCAGTACTTC; CDR3 protein: CASGTSGGFSYEQYF
V gene: TRBV6-5; D gene: -; clone size: -; J gene: TRBJ1-6; CDR3 DNA: TGTGCCAGCAGCCCGGACAGTTCACCCCTCCACTTT; CDR3 protein: CASSPDSSPLHF
V gene: TRBV6-6; D gene: TRBD2; clone size: -; J gene: TRBJ2-2; CDR3 DNA: TGTGCCAGCAGTTACTCGGGGATGCGGGGGGCCGGGGAGCTGTTTTTT; CDR3 protein: CASSYSGMRGAGELFF
V gene: TRBV29-1; D gene: -; clone size: -; J gene: TRBJ2-2; CDR3 DNA: TGCAGCGCCAGAGGAAGGAGGGGGAACACCGGGGAGCTGTTTTTT; CDR3 protein: CSARGRRGNTGELFF
V gene: TRBV19; D gene: -; clone size: -; J gene: TRBJ2-3; CDR3 DNA: TGTGCCAGTAGTCCCCCAGGGCTGGCAGATACGCAGTATTTT; CDR3 protein: CASSPPGLADTQYF
V gene: TRBV11-3; D gene: TRBD2; clone size: -; J gene: TRBJ2-1; CDR3 DNA: TGTGCCAGCAGCTTAGTGGCCGCGGGAGGTTGGAATGAGCAGTTCTTC; CDR3 protein: CASSLVAAGGWNEQFF
V gene: TRBV2; D gene: TRBD1; clone size: -; J gene: TRBJ2-1; CDR3 DNA: TGTGCCAGCAGGGCGACAGGGGGAAATGAGCAGTTCTTC; CDR3 protein: CASRATGGNEQFF
V gene: TRBV2; D gene: -; clone size: -; J gene: TRBJ2-5; CDR3 DNA: TGTGCCAGCAGGGAGAGGGGGGGTCAGGAGACCCAGTACTTC; CDR3 protein: CASRERGGQETQYF
V gene: TRBV19; D gene: -; clone size: few; J gene: TRBJ1-5; CDR3 DNA: TGTGCCAGTAGTATAGGCTCGGGGCCCCAGCATTTT; CDR3 protein: CASSIGSGPQHF
V gene: TRBV2; D gene: TRBD1; clone size: -; J gene: TRBJ1-2; CDR3 DNA: TGTGCCAGCAGTGCAGAAGGGACAGCAATATATGGCTACACCTTC; CDR3 protein: CASSAEGTAIYGYTF
V gene: TRBV5-1; D gene: -; clone size: -; J gene: TRBJ2-1; CDR3 DNA: TGCGCCAGCAGCTCTTCTACAGGGAACGAGCAGTTCTTC; CDR3 protein: CASSSSTGNEQFF